This T cell receptor beta chain appears in the sequencing data of a study of blood T cell repertoires in COVID-19 (dated by TCRdb to 2020 to 2022). Some background on the complete study: The collaborator samples originated in the United States, Italy and Spain and spanned the acute and convalescent phases of COVID-19. Samples were obtained from the ongoing ImmuneRACE study (first 160 participants) and from some 1,200 subjects provided by 6 global collaborators. Nearly every sample came with metadata listing a de-identified subject ID, COVID-19 status, age in years and sex. Where available, HLA class I and class II types were taken from metadata supplied by the sample provider and were not determined by assay-based typing. The repertoires were released in a freely available public database meant as a resource for research on the immune response to SARS-CoV-2. The material from the prospective study consisted of cDNA or gDNA derived from T cells, B-cell-depleted T cells, or PBMCs. The dataset comprised deeply sampled blood TCRbeta repertoires from subjects exposed to, actively infected with, or recovered from COVID-19. Study-wide conclusions, independent of this receptor: Clinical and demographic metadata were provided uncurated, with the amount varying by source and participant.

TCRbeta CDR3 regions were amplified from genomic DNA using the immunoSEQ Assay, a bias-controlled multiplex PCR. As for the original processing: The number of nucleated cells in each sample was estimated from the amplification of reference gene primers within the assay. To quantify the absolute abundance of each unique TCRbeta CDR3 rearrangement, sequence reads were collapsed and filtered. For each sample, productive Simpson clonality was calculated as the square root of Simpson's diversity index over productive rearrangements. In its TCRdb copy, this immuneACCESS table keeps in-frame sequences only and misses some clones. Where compared with another copy, unresolved V genes explain less than half of these, and the others have no known cause. Clone size and the V and J calls come from that table; the DNA yielded D and trimming. Here the sample has 250,000 or so clones; 80% to 90% occur a single time. About 7% of the sample goes to the ten largest clones.

Enrolling through a virtual design, the prospective study's participants ranged in age from roughly 18 to 90 years and lived across 20 to 30 United States geographic areas. In the prospective study, participants were assigned to cohorts based on the clinical history participants reported in a screening survey and a study questionnaire. Exposed participants had been in contact, within 2 weeks of entering the study, with a person who had a PCR-confirmed or clinician-diagnosed case of COVID-19. In the prospective study, whole blood, serum and a nasopharyngeal or oropharyngeal swab were collected from each participant by mobile phlebotomists. Additional blood draws and questionnaires over an approximately 2-month period could optionally be provided by prospective study participants. Before DNA extraction, prospective study blood samples were shipped either frozen or at room temperature. As concerns this clone: Its binding antigen is unknown. No qualities accompany the bases; no much larger clone lies one base away.

The sequence was collected from a woman between 45 and 65 years old who had been exposed to COVID-19. Sample: PBMCs or T cells enriched from blood (not recorded which).

The DNA sequence follows: TGTGCCAGCAGCGTAGGGTTCGGGGGAAACATTCAGTACTTC. Its product reads: CASSVGFGGNIQYF. This chain is built from TRBV9 and TRBJ2-4; the D gene is perhaps TRBD2, on 6 matching bases. CDR1 and CDR2, looked up from the germline V gene, are SGDLS and YYNGEE. The CDR3, from cysteine to phenylalanine, totals 14 residues. Of all the DNA, just the CDR3 is kept, 42 bases in frame from base 1. Trimming at the junction amounts to 0 bases on V and 6 bases on J, and the germline ends lie 10 bases apart.